Presented here are 30 T cell receptor beta chains from one specimen sequenced in a study of blood T cells in healthy people across ages. With a J-beta primer mix and a sample-barcoded 5' primer, a second PCR ran roughly 6 to 12 cycles. TCRdb independently ran MiXCR on the 5' RACE reads; one entry per CDR3 protein. The data show about 1.8 million distinct CDR3 sequences, roughly 49% seen once. The sample was blood. The receptors were sampled from a woman aged 40 to 50 in good health.

This rearrangement joins TRBV10-2 to TRBJ2-7; 8 bases agree with TRBD1. The ends lost 3 bases at V and 4 bases at J; junction bases unmatched: 8. CDR3 length: 15 amino acids. Looked up from germline, CDR1 is WSHSY and CDR2 is SAAADI. CDR3 nucleotide sequence: TGCGCCAGCAGTGACCCCGGACAGGGAAGATACGAGCAGTACTTC. Its translation is CASSDPGQGRYEQYF.

This clonotype occurred a few times. The CDR3 DNA reads TGTGCCAGCACCCCACCGGGGGTTCCCGGTGAAAAACTGTTTTTT. Protein product: CASTPPGVPGEKLFF. The chain employs TRBV7-9 and TRBJ1-4, with D possibly being TRBD1 (5 bases). V gave up 7 bases and J gave up 7 bases, with 19 bases separating them. The germline V gene encodes CDR1 SEHNR and CDR2 FQNEAQ (reference sequence). This CDR3 has 15 amino acids.

In its sample, this clonotype was seen a few times. V and J are TRBV5-1 and TRBJ2-5, with 7 bases fitting TRBD1. CDR1 is SGHRS and CDR2 is YFSETQ in the germline V gene. J was trimmed by 3 bases and V by 5 bases; bases with no gene match: 13. This CDR3 has 16 residues. For the CDR3, the DNA is TGCGCCAGCAGTCCAAGGGGGCGCAGGGAAGAAGAGACCCAGTACTTC. It codes for CASSPRGRREEETQYF.

The genes are TRBV21-1 and TRBJ2-5; the DNA was not compared with TRBD2, the D call given in the table. TRBV21-1 is termed a pseudogene. The CDR3 is 15 residues long. This CDR3 reads CASSNPLGEGREQYF. The CDR3 nucleotides are TGTGCCAGCAGCAACCCGTTAGGGGAGGGGAGAGAGCAGTACTTC.

CDR3 residues: CASSSDPSGSRDTF. The CDR3 nucleotides are TGTGCCAGCAGCTCTGACCCGTCGGGCAGTCGGGACACCTTC. The V gene is TRBV7-2, the J gene TRBJ1-2; D call uncertain. The CDR3 sequence is 14 residues long. The V end lost 4 bases, the J end lost 12 bases, and 21 bases lay between the germline ends. The germline V gene has CDR1 SGHTA and CDR2 FQGNSA.

As for this clonotype: A much larger clone sits a single nucleotide away, making a read error possible. The rearrangement joins TRBV10-3 to TRBJ2-5, with D perhaps being TRBD1 or TRBD2 (5 bases each). V shed 6 bases and J shed 0 bases, with 14 bases lying between them. Germline V gives CDR1 ENHRY, CDR2 SYGVKD. The CDR3 runs 15 residues. The CDR3 region is CAISEGRAHQETQYF. CDR3 sequence (DNA): TGTGCCATCAGCGAGGGGCGAGCCCACCAAGAGACCCAGTACTTC.

This clonotype was recorded a few times. The chain recombines TRBV7-2 with TRBJ2-7; 9 bases match TRBD1. Germline assignment: CDR1 SGHTA and CDR2 FQGNSA. The ends lost 5 bases at V and 5 bases at J; junction bases unmatched: 7. The CDR3 is 14 residues long. The CDR3: CASSPGTGKDEQYF. As DNA, the CDR3 is TGTGCCAGCAGCCCGGGGACAGGGAAAGACGAGCAGTACTTC.

With regard to this clonotype: Possible read error: a much larger clone is one base away. This chain joins TRBV28 and TRBJ2-7; TRBD1 aligns across 7 bases. The assigned J gene may be wrong: the sequence end matches TRBJ2-1 better. Germline assignment: CDR1 MDHEN and CDR2 SYDVKM. The CDR3 loop spans 13 amino acids. Here the CDR3 reads CASRSTTGAEQFF. The CDR3 nucleotides read TGTGCCAGCAGGAGCACAACAGGGGCCGAGCAGTTCTTC.

The chain combines TRBV28 with TRBJ2-1, with D unresolved. The germline V and J ends were trimmed by 7 bases and 8 bases, with 18 bases remaining between them. The CDR3 is 14 amino acids. The V gene's germline CDR1 is MDHEN and CDR2 SYDVKM. CDR3 DNA: TGTGCCAGCAAAACGCTAGGAGATGGGCATGAGCAGTTCTTC. The encoded protein is CASKTLGDGHEQFF.

This chain connects TRBV24-1 to TRBJ2-5; 8 bases agree with TRBD1. Germline values: CDR1 KGHDR, CDR2 SFDVKD. There are 15 residues in the CDR3. V shed 2 bases, J shed 5 bases, and the junction held 6 bases outside the gene matches. The CDR3: CATSDWAGGGETQYF. The CDR3 nucleotides read TGTGCCACCAGTGATTGGGCAGGGGGCGGTGAGACCCAGTACTTC.

This clonotype occurred many times. The chain combines TRBV4-3 with TRBJ2-1; TRBD1 aligns across 11 bases. The CDR3 is made up of 15 amino acids. V lost 3 bases to trimming and J lost 6 bases; unmatched junction nucleotides: 4. Germline V gives CDR1 LGHNA, CDR2 YSLEER. Here the CDR3 DNA reads TGCGCCAGCAGCCAGACCGGGACAGGGGGCAATGAGCAGTTCTTC. It translates to CASSQTGTGGNEQFF.

Notes on this clonotype: A read error may account for a junction end that differs from germline. CDR3: CAGSPVRTQETQYF. CDR3 bases: TGTGCCGGCTCACCAGTAAGGACCCAAGAGACCCAGTACTTC. J is TRBJ2-5 and V is TRBV18; unclear D gene. The CDR3 length is 14 residues. Germline assignment: CDR1 KGHSH and CDR2 LQKENI.

The J gene is TRBJ2-7, the V gene TRBV7-2; 11 nucleotides align to TRBD2. J was trimmed by 3 bases and V by 1 base; bases with no gene match: 8. CDR1 and CDR2 (germline): SGHTA, FQGNSA. The CDR3 contains 17 residues. This chain's CDR3 is CASSLGGVAGGIYEQYF. The CDR3 nucleotides read TGTGCCAGCAGCTTAGGCGGGGTAGCGGGGGGGATCTACGAGCAGTACTTC.

This chain joins TRBV12-3 or TRBV12-4 and TRBJ2-1; a possible D gene is TRBD2 (5 bases). V lost 5 bases and J 4 bases, leaving 15 bases between the germline ends. CDR3 size: 15 residues. The CDR3 nucleotides are TGTGCCAGCAGTCCGTCCGGGGAAGAGTACAATGAGCAGTTCTTC. Translating gives CASSPSGEEYNEQFF.

In its sample, this clonotype was seen a few times. This rearrangement joins TRBV24-1 to TRBJ2-1; 7 positions agree with TRBD1. The CDR3 has 14 residues. Germline CDR1 reads KGHDR; CDR2 reads SFDVKD. Germline trimming cut 4 bases from V and 12 bases from J; bases unmatched to any gene: 11. CDR3 region: CATSERYQQGLQFF. The CDR3 nucleotides are TGTGCCACCAGTGAACGATACCAACAGGGGTTGCAGTTCTTC.

The chain links TRBV2 to TRBJ1-5; D ambiguous. This CDR3 contains 14 residues. The V end was cut by 6 bases, the J end by 0 bases, with 9 bases between. Per the germline V gene, CDR1 is SNHLY and CDR2 is FYNNEI. CDR3 loop: CASRRGNSNQPQHF. CDR3 DNA: TGTGCCAGCAGACGGGGAAATAGCAATCAGCCCCAGCATTTT.

The rearrangement links TRBV29-1 to TRBJ2-1; tentative D call: TRBD1 (6 bases). Germline assignment: CDR1 SQVTM and CDR2 ANQGSEA. The CDR3 spans 14 residues. The V gene lost 8 bases and the J gene lost 2 bases, with 16 bases spanning the gap. The DNA of the CDR3 is TGCAGCTATTGCGCCCGGACAGCCTACAATGAGCAGTTCTTC. Translated, it gives CSYCARTAYNEQFF.

This clonotype has at least ten counts. This sequence joins TRBV29-1 and TRBJ2-4; no clear D gene. V dropped 3 bases and J dropped 9 bases, with 9 bases sitting between them. CDR1 and CDR2 from the germline V gene are SQVTM and ANQGSEA. The CDR3 contains 11 residues. CDR3 loop: CSVEVVGIQYF. The DNA of the CDR3 is TGCAGCGTTGAGGTGGTAGGCATTCAGTACTTC.

This chain uses TRBV27 with TRBJ2-7; unclear D gene. CDR3 length: 13 amino acids. Germline V CDR1 and CDR2: MNHEY, SMNVEV (reference sequence). Trimming cost V 6 bases and J 7 bases, with 16 bases left between them. CDR3: CASSQASVGEQYF. DNA for the CDR3: TGTGCCAGCAGCCAGGCATCTGTTGGGGAGCAGTACTTC.

DNA of the CDR3: TGTGCCAGCAGCCAGCCGACTAGCGGGGTTGAGACCCAGTACTTC. Translating it yields CASSQPTSGVETQYF. The chain employs TRBV3-1 and TRBJ2-5, with TRBD2 matching 11 bases. V shed 3 bases, J shed 5 bases, and the junction held 5 bases outside the gene matches. CDR1 and CDR2 from the germline V gene are LGHDT and YNNKEL (reference sequence). This CDR3 is 15 amino acids long.

The chain links TRBV29-1 to TRBJ2-1; D is unclear. Germline CDR1 SQVTM, CDR2 ANQGSEA. V was trimmed by 3 bases and J by 0 bases, leaving 15 bases between them. The CDR3 is 16 amino acids. In DNA form, the CDR3 reads TGCAGCGTTGAGTTTGTGTCAAAAAGCTCCTACAATGAGCAGTTCTTC. Protein product: CSVEFVSKSSYNEQFF.

This clonotype has a handful of counts. The CDR3 DNA is TGTGCCAGCAGCTTCGGCTCCGCCTACGAGCAGTACTTC. Its protein is CASSFGSAYEQYF. The genes are TRBV7-9 and TRBJ2-7; no definite D call. V dropped 3 bases and J dropped 2 bases, with 8 bases sitting between them. The CDR3 loop spans 13 amino acids. CDR1 is SEHNR, CDR2 FQNEAQ, per germline (reference sequence).

The sample holds one count of this clonotype. The J gene is TRBJ2-7, the V gene TRBV5-5, with D uncertain. Germline loops: CDR1 SGHKS, CDR2 YYEKEE (reference sequence). There are 15 residues in the CDR3. V was shortened by 1 base and J by 1 base, with 12 bases between the two germline ends. CDR3 sequence: CASSLSIGGSYEQYF. In DNA form, the CDR3 reads TGTGCCAGCAGCTTGTCTATCGGCGGATCCTACGAGCAGTACTTC.

The genes are TRBV20-1 and TRBJ1-4; D not certain. Trimming pared 0 bases from V and 13 bases from J, leaving 9 bases between. Per the germline V gene, CDR1 is DFQATT and CDR2 is SNEGSKA (reference sequence). This CDR3 is 11 amino acids long. In DNA form, the CDR3 reads TGCAGTGCTAGAGATCGTAGGTTACTGTTTTTT. It encodes CSARDRRLLFF.

This clonotype has more than one count but fewer than ten. A junction boundary mismatches the germline segment, possibly from a read error. V usage is TRBV6-5 and J usage is TRBJ2-1; D perhaps matches TRBD2 (5 bases). Germline assignment: CDR1 MNHEY and CDR2 SVGAGI. The CDR3 spans 14 residues. Here the CDR3 DNA reads TGTGCCAGCAGCCGCTCGGACTCCTTCAATGAGCAGTTCTTC. It translates to CASSRSDSFNEQFF.

V usage is TRBV28 and J usage is TRBJ1-4, with D tentatively TRBD1 (6 bases). CDR3 length: 14 residues. With 6 bases removed from V and 10 bases from J, the gap between germline ends came to 18 bases. Germline V gives CDR1 MDHEN, CDR2 SYDVKM. Written as DNA, the CDR3 is TGTGCCAGCAGGGCTGGACAGAGTCTTGGAAAACTGTTTTTT. Protein: CASRAGQSLGKLFF.

This clonotype has ten or more counts. The chain uses TRBV6-6 and TRBJ1-1; D is undetermined. V lost 1 base and J lost 8, with 5 bases in between. The CDR3 is made up of 11 amino acids. Germline-derived CDR1 and CDR2 are MNHNY and SVGAGI (reference sequence). CDR3 region: CASSYFQEAFF. The DNA of the CDR3 is TGTGCCAGCAGTTACTTTCAGGAAGCTTTCTTT.

This sequence joins TRBV15 and TRBJ1-2; the D gene is possibly TRBD1 (6 bases). The V end lost 3 bases, the J end lost 4 bases, and 18 bases lay between the germline ends. The CDR3 totals 16 residues. Germline V gene sequence: CDR1 LNHNV, CDR2 YYDKDF (reference sequence). The CDR3 DNA follows: TGTGCCACCAGCAGCTTCCCGACAGGCGGAGGCTATGGCTACACCTTC. This codes for CATSSFPTGGGYGYTF.

V gene TRBV4-3 combines with J gene TRBJ1-4, with D hard to call. This CDR3 comprises 17 residues. CDR1 is LGHNA and CDR2 is YSLEER in the germline V gene. Trimming took 0 bases from V and 3 from J, leaving 14 bases between them. CDR3 sequence: CASSQDEVGIANEKLFF. The DNA for the CDR3 is TGCGCCAGCAGCCAAGATGAAGTTGGTATCGCTAATGAAAAACTGTTTTTT.

The V and J genes are TRBV10-3 and TRBJ2-1; the D is unclear. CDR3 length: 13 residues. V lost 6 bases and J lost 13, with 19 bases in between. The germline gives CDR1 ENHRY, CDR2 SYGVKD. The CDR3 loop is CAISPDDQETQFF. For the CDR3, the DNA is TGTGCCATCAGCCCCGACGATCAAGAGACCCAGTTCTTC.